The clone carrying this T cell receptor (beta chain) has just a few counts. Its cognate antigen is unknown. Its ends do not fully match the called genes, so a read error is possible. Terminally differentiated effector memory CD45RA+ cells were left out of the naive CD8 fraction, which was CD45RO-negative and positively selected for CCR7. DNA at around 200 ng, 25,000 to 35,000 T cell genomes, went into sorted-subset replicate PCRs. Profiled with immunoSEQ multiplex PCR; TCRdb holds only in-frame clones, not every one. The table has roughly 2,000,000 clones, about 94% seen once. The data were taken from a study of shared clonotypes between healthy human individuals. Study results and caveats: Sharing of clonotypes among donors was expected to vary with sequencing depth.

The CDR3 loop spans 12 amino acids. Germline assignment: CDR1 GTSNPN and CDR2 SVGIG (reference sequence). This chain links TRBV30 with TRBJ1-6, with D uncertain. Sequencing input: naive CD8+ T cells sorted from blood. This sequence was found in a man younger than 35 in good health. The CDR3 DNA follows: TGTGCCGGGAGCTCCTATAATTCACCCCTCCACTTT. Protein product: CAGSSYNSPLHF.